A single sample is the source of the 2 T cell receptor beta chains below, sequenced in a study of blood T cell repertoires in COVID-19. Method: immunoSEQ multiplex PCR; TCRdb's copy keeps in-frame clones and lacks some. The table shows 100,000 to 150,000 clones, with approximately 80% occurring only once. The sample taken for sequencing was peripheral blood. These receptors originate from a man in his forties or fifties with active or convalescent COVID-19.

The chain carries TRBV7-2 and TRBJ1-2; tentatively, D is TRBD1 (6 bases). Trimming took 4 bases from V and 8 from J, leaving 20 bases between them. Germline CDR1 SGHTA, CDR2 FQGNSA. This CDR3 comprises 15 residues. DNA of the CDR3: TGTGCCAGCAGCTCAACCCGGACAGTCATTAACGGCTACACCTTC. Amino acids: CASSSTRTVINGYTF. Drawing the rest from reference TRBV7-2 and TRBJ1-2, the complete variable domain is GAGVSQSPSNKVTEKGKDVELRCDPISGHTALYWYRQSLGQGLEFLIYFQGNSAPDKSGLPSDRFSAERTGGSVSTLTIQRTQQEDSAVYLCASSSTRTVINGYTFGSGTRLTVV.

V usage is TRBV27 and J usage is TRBJ1-4, with 7 positions matching TRBD1. Germline CDR1 reads MNHEY; CDR2 reads SMNVEV (reference sequence). The length of the CDR3 is 16 residues. The J segment lost 7 bases and the V segment lost 6 bases, leaving 14 bases of the junction unmatched. CDR3 DNA sequence: TGTGCCAGCAGGACCCGACAGGGTGGGGTTTCTGAAAAACTGTTTTTT. It codes for CASRTRQGGVSEKLFF. The full variable domain, its missing parts supplied by reference TRBV27 and TRBJ1-4, is EAQVTQNPRYLITVTGKKLTVTCSQNMNHEYMSWYRQDPGLGLRQIYYSMNVEVTDKGDVPEGYKVSRKEKRNFPLILESPSPNQTSLYFCASRTRQGGVSEKLFFGSGTQLSVL.